The rows below give T cell receptor beta chains drawn from one sample of a study of OX40 agonist ivuxolimab in advanced cancers. Sequencing used immunoSEQ multiplex PCR; TCRdb keeps in-frame clones, though not all of them. This table holds 78,000 or so clones, roughly 81% found once. The specimen was CD4+ or CD8+ T cells sorted from blood, collected in a trial of the OX40 agonist ivuxolimab. Source of these receptors: an adult with an advanced solid tumor such as melanoma, head and neck, liver or kidney cancer. The CDR3 runs from the conserved cysteine through the conserved F or W. Fields, in order: clone size, V gene, CDR3 length, CDR3 protein. The size entry is marked missing in some rows and otherwise reads once, few, many or a size class.

clone_size: -; v_call: TRBV10-3; cdr3_length: 12; cdr3_aa: CAIRSSGNTIYF
clone_size: -; v_call: TRBV28; cdr3_length: 15; cdr3_aa: CASSLRGGRNTEAFF
clone_size: -; v_call: TRBV27; cdr3_length: 15; cdr3_aa: CASSSPGLAKNIQYF
clone_size: -; v_call: TRBV29-1; cdr3_length: 15; cdr3_aa: CSVSQGAGATDTQYF
clone_size: -; v_call: TRBV5-1; cdr3_length: 16; cdr3_aa: CASSLIGLAGTDTQYF
clone_size: -; v_call: TRBV6-5; cdr3_length: 14; cdr3_aa: CASSYLGIQETQYF
clone_size: -; v_call: TRBV7-9; cdr3_length: 14; cdr3_aa: CASSLRGAKNIQYF
clone_size: -; v_call: TRBV6-5; cdr3_length: 13; cdr3_aa: CASSGLAYNEQFF
clone_size: -; v_call: TRBV28; cdr3_length: 14; cdr3_aa: CASSFPEGTGELFF
clone_size: once; v_call: TRBV5-4; cdr3_length: 14; cdr3_aa: CASIGLAGANEQFF
clone_size: -; v_call: TRBV2; cdr3_length: 13; cdr3_aa: CASSPSPSYEQYF
clone_size: -; v_call: TRBV11-2; cdr3_length: 14; cdr3_aa: CASSWGGSLGEQFF
clone_size: -; v_call: TRBV15; cdr3_length: 14; cdr3_aa: CATSRDRASGTQYF
clone_size: few; v_call: TRBV4-2; cdr3_length: 14; cdr3_aa: CASSSRTDGNEQFF
clone_size: -; v_call: TRBV6-1; cdr3_length: 15; cdr3_aa: CASSEAGGTGYGYTF
clone_size: -; v_call: TRBV2; cdr3_length: 14; cdr3_aa: CASRGGYSYNEQFF
clone_size: -; v_call: TRBV28; cdr3_length: 13; cdr3_aa: CASSLGDYNEQFF
clone_size: -; v_call: TRBV19; cdr3_length: 13; cdr3_aa: CASTTEGIRPQHF
clone_size: -; v_call: TRBV27; cdr3_length: 17; cdr3_aa: CASSGQEELYSNQPQHF
clone_size: -; v_call: TRBV5-1; cdr3_length: 15; cdr3_aa: CASSFRGGEGEKLFF
clone_size: -; v_call: TRBV27; cdr3_length: 14; cdr3_aa: CASSPIGGLTPLHF
clone_size: -; v_call: TRBV19; cdr3_length: 17; cdr3_aa: CASRSKAMMSGANVLTF
clone_size: -; v_call: TRBV5-1; cdr3_length: 15; cdr3_aa: CASSPGQQPPGEQYF
clone_size: -; v_call: TRBV18; cdr3_length: 18; cdr3_aa: CASSPPLFGLAGNYEQYF
clone_size: -; v_call: TRBV5-6; cdr3_length: 15; cdr3_aa: CASSWGELDSTEAFF
clone_size: -; v_call: TRBV5-8; cdr3_length: 13; cdr3_aa: CASSLRGSYEQYF
clone_size: -; v_call: TRBV5-1; cdr3_length: 14; cdr3_aa: CASSPGLAPDTQYF
clone_size: -; v_call: TRBV19; cdr3_length: 15; cdr3_aa: CASSIGLAERYKQVF
clone_size: few; v_call: TRBV5-1; cdr3_length: 14; cdr3_aa: CATRQGAENTEAFF
clone_size: -; v_call: TRBV28; cdr3_length: 15; cdr3_aa: CASSQTGGVYNEQFF
clone_size: -; v_call: TRBV6-5; cdr3_length: 15; cdr3_aa: CASSYLGQTNEKLFF
clone_size: -; v_call: TRBV19; cdr3_length: 16; cdr3_aa: CASRRRGGRSGETQYF
clone_size: -; v_call: TRBV6-1; cdr3_length: 16; cdr3_aa: CASREASGRDPDTQYF
clone_size: few; v_call: TRBV6-5; cdr3_length: 15; cdr3_aa: CASSSQGVAGNTIYF
clone_size: -; v_call: TRBV5-5; cdr3_length: 13; cdr3_aa: CASSLTGNTEAFF
clone_size: -; v_call: TRBV29-1; cdr3_length: 16; cdr3_aa: CSVEIQGLAGVDTQYF
clone_size: -; v_call: TRBV9; cdr3_length: 16; cdr3_aa: CASSVADREIQETQYF